These 19 T cell receptor beta chains were sequenced from one sample in a study of response to subunit inactivated influenza vaccine. TCRdb called the RT-PCR reads again in MiXCR, with one record for every CDR3 protein. The data hold around 750,000 distinct CDR3 sequences, with around 21% observed a single time. The sequencing used PBMCs from blood, collected roughly 5 days after vaccination. The receptors were sampled from a man aged 45 to 65 who received an inactivated influenza vaccine.

This clonotype showed up just a few times. The CDR3 is CASSWGTGGLNEQFF. DNA for the CDR3: TGTGCCAGCAGTTGGGGGACAGGGGGTCTCAATGAGCAGTTCTTC. The chain carries TRBV12-3 or TRBV12-4 and TRBJ2-1; the match to TRBD1 covers 11 bases. This CDR3 comprises 15 residues. V was pared by 4 bases and J by 6 bases, with 5 bases of the junction left unmatched.

The V and J genes are TRBV28 and TRBJ2-5; D is uncertain. Germline values: CDR1 MDHEN, CDR2 SYDVKM. This CDR3 has 16 residues. The V gene lost 3 bases and the J gene lost 1 base, with 15 bases spanning the gap. CDR3 sequence: CASSLPRRLSQETQYF. DNA of the CDR3: TGTGCCAGCAGTTTGCCCAGACGTCTGTCCCAAGAGACCCAGTACTTC.

This clonotype has a handful of counts. The chain joins TRBV12-3 or TRBV12-4 to TRBJ1-3; D gene uncertain. The CDR3 totals 14 residues. With 3 bases removed from V and 2 bases from J, the gap between germline ends came to 8 bases. CDR3 in DNA: TGTGCCAGCAGTTTGTTGGGGACTGGAAACACCATATATTTT. Translating it yields CASSLLGTGNTIYF.

The chain has TRBV28 and TRBJ2-3; the match to TRBD2 covers 7 bases. V dropped 5 bases and J dropped 4; count of bases not matched to a gene: 9. Per germline, CDR1 MDHEN and CDR2 SYDVKM. CDR3 size: 15 residues. CDR3 DNA: TGTGCCAGCAGTCACCCAACGCGGGAGCCAGATACGCAGTATTTT. Its protein is CASSHPTREPDTQYF.

The chain links TRBV28 to TRBJ1-4; D is possibly TRBD1 (6 bases). V shed 6 bases and J shed 5 bases, with 19 bases lying between them. CDR3 length: 16 amino acids. Per the germline V gene, CDR1 is MDHEN and CDR2 is SYDVKM. The CDR3 protein is CASRKLGQRTNEKLFF. CDR3 coding DNA: TGTGCCAGCAGAAAACTAGGACAGCGGACGAATGAAAAACTGTTTTTT.

This clonotype was seen more than once but under ten times. The chain links TRBV20-1 to TRBJ2-1; the D is unclear. This CDR3 contains 12 residues. Per germline, CDR1 DFQATT and CDR2 SNEGSKA (reference sequence). V lost 5 bases and J 5 bases, leaving 10 bases between the germline ends. CDR3 region: CSAGDPNNEQFF. In DNA form, the CDR3 reads TGCAGTGCTGGGGATCCGAACAATGAGCAGTTCTTC.

CDR3 region: CASSGPLTGQQYF. In nucleotides, the CDR3 is TGTGCCAGCAGTGGGCCACTGACTGGGCAGCAGTACTTC. The chain combines TRBV28 with TRBJ2-7, with D hard to call. CDR1 MDHEN and CDR2 SYDVKM come from the germline V gene. Trimming shortened V by 5 bases and J by 8 bases, and 16 bases separated the two germline ends. The CDR3 totals 13 residues.

This sequence joins TRBV7-2 and TRBJ2-2; 7 nucleotides agree with TRBD1. This CDR3 comprises 15 residues. The V and J ends lost 6 bases and 5 bases, in that order; junction bases with no gene match: 9. CDR1 and CDR2 (germline): SGHTA, FQGNSA. CDR3 sequence reads: CASRMGQSLTGELFF. CDR3 in DNA: TGTGCCAGCAGGATGGGACAGAGTTTAACCGGGGAGCTGTTTTTT.

V usage is TRBV2 and J usage is TRBJ2-5, with D possibly being TRBD2 (5 bases). The CDR3 length is 16 residues. Germline V gene sequence: CDR1 SNHLY, CDR2 FYNNEI. V shed 3 bases and J shed 9 bases, with 23 bases lying between them. CDR3 sequence: CASSELRPSGLEAQYF. In nucleotides, the CDR3 is TGTGCCAGCAGTGAGCTCCGGCCCTCGGGGTTGGAGGCCCAGTACTTC.

This chain connects TRBV4-3 to TRBJ2-3, with 7 bases that match TRBD1. CDR1 LGHNA and CDR2 YSLEER come from the germline V gene. V lost 4 bases, J lost 7 bases, and 8 bases stayed unmatched. The CDR3 consists of 14 residues. In DNA form, the CDR3 reads TGCGCCAGCAGCCCCTGGACGACAGGGAATACGCAGTATTTT. This sequence encodes CASSPWTTGNTQYF.

V usage is TRBV20-1 and J usage is TRBJ2-1; 11 bases agree with TRBD2. This CDR3 region has 18 residues. Germline V gene lookup returns CDR1 DFQATT and CDR2 SNEGSKA (reference sequence). V lost 1 base, J lost 10 bases, and 18 bases stayed unmatched. The chain's CDR3 is CSARVAGGPFAASDEQFF. The CDR3 DNA reads as TGCAGTGCTAGAGTAGCGGGGGGGCCTTTCGCGGCCTCCGACGAGCAGTTCTTC.

Only a few counts were recorded for this clonotype. V usage is TRBV4-3 and J usage is TRBJ1-5, with unresolved D. Per the germline V gene, CDR1 is LGHNA and CDR2 is YSLEER. Trimming pared 0 bases from V and 7 bases from J, leaving 7 bases between. The CDR3 loop spans 13 amino acids. The CDR3 loop reads CASSQEVRQPQHF. The CDR3 coding sequence is TGCGCCAGCAGCCAAGAAGTAAGGCAGCCCCAGCATTTT.

A single count supports this clonotype. The chain has TRBV10-3 and TRBJ2-7; no clear D gene. V lost 0 bases, J lost 7 bases, and 13 bases lay in between. CDR1 is ENHRY and CDR2 is SYGVKD in the germline V gene. The CDR3 is 14 residues long. The CDR3 bases are TGTGCCATCAGTGAGTCCGACTCCTTGGGGGAGCAGTACTTC. This encodes CAISESDSLGEQYF.

The chain recombines TRBV6-5 with TRBJ2-3; D call uncertain. Germline V gene sequence: CDR1 MNHEY, CDR2 SVGAGI. Trimming shortened V by 2 bases and J by 7 bases, and 10 bases separated the two germline ends. The CDR3 consists of 13 residues. The CDR3 loop reads CASSYPDLHTQYF. The CDR3 DNA sequence: TGTGCCAGCAGTTACCCAGACCTTCATACGCAGTATTTT.

This clonotype showed up just a few times. The chain carries TRBV11-2 and TRBJ2-1; 7 positions agree with TRBD1. The CDR3 totals 20 residues. CDR1 SGHAT and CDR2 FQNNGV come from the germline V gene. With 3 bases clipped from V and 0 bases from J, the junction kept 17 bases outside the gene matches. The CDR3 here is CASSFSYKDRPEHSYNEQFF. Here the CDR3 DNA reads TGTGCCAGCAGCTTTTCATACAAGGACAGGCCGGAACACTCCTACAATGAGCAGTTCTTC.

This clonotype has a count of ten or more. This rearrangement joins TRBV6-2 or TRBV6-3 to TRBJ2-1; D call uncertain. There are 15 residues in the CDR3. The V end lost 11 bases, the J end lost 4 bases, and 21 bases lay between the germline ends. Germline-derived CDR1 and CDR2 are MNHEY and SVGEGT. As DNA, the CDR3 is TGTGCCTCCTCCCGGACCGGCTTCTTATACAATGAGCAGTTCTTC. It is translated as CASSRTGFLYNEQFF.

This clonotype turned up a few times. CDR3 protein: CSARLAVSSYEQYF. The CDR3 DNA reads TGCAGTGCTAGGCTAGCGGTTAGCTCCTACGAGCAGTACTTC. V gene TRBV20-1 combines with J gene TRBJ2-7, with 7 bases lining up with TRBD2. V shed 3 bases, J shed 0 bases, and the junction held 5 bases outside the gene matches. The CDR3 runs to 14 residues. Germline CDR1 DFQATT, CDR2 SNEGSKA (reference sequence).

The chain carries TRBV5-1 and TRBJ2-1; the D call may be TRBD1 or TRBD2 (5 bases each). CDR3 length: 13 amino acids. Germline assignment: CDR1 SGHRS and CDR2 YFSETQ. Trimming pared 4 bases from V and 6 bases from J, leaving 11 bases between. CDR3 in DNA: TGCGCCAGCAGCGGGACGATGAGCAATGAGCAGTTCTTC. It is translated as CASSGTMSNEQFF.

This clonotype was counted between two and nine times. This CDR3 is CATSGESEQFF. CDR3 nucleotide sequence: TGTGCCACCTCAGGAGAAAGTGAGCAGTTCTTC. This chain joins TRBV10-3 and TRBJ2-1; D is unresolved. CDR3 length: 11 amino acids. CDR1 and CDR2 from the germline V gene are ENHRY and SYGVKD. V lost 10 bases and J lost 9, with 13 bases in between.